Sequencing of this TCR beta chain was carried out in a study of blood T cell repertoires in COVID-19 (dated by TCRdb to 2018 to 2020). Study-level background: Collaborator samples came from the United States, Italy and Spain and covered acute and convalescent phases of COVID-19. The material from the prospective study consisted of cDNA or gDNA derived from T cells, B-cell-depleted T cells, or PBMCs. The dataset comprised deeply sampled blood TCRbeta repertoires from subjects exposed to, actively infected with, or recovered from COVID-19. The repertoires were released in a freely available public database meant as a resource for research on the immune response to SARS-CoV-2. The samples were drawn from two sources: the first 160 participants of the ongoing ImmuneRACE study, and 1,200 or so subjects contributed by 6 global collaborators. The sample metadata nearly always contained a de-identified subject ID, COVID-19 status, age in years and sex. Where HLA class I and class II types were available, the types were taken from metadata supplied by the sample provider, not from assay-based typing.

General study outcomes and caveats: The amount of clinical and demographic metadata varied by source and participant and was provided uncurated.

From cysteine to phenylalanine, the CDR3 is 13 amino acids long. Only the CDR3 part of the read is kept: 39 bases, read in frame from the first base. CDR1 KGHSH and CDR2 LQKENI are derived from the germline V gene. V lost 3 bases and J lost 3 bases; the stretch between them is 8 bases long. TCRbeta CDR3 regions were amplified from genomic DNA by means of the immunoSEQ Assay, a bias-controlled multiplex PCR. Processing in the source paper ran as follows. The number of nucleated cells in each sample was estimated by amplification of reference gene primers within the assay. To quantify the absolute abundance of each unique TCRbeta CDR3 rearrangement, sequence reads were collapsed and filtered. For each sample, productive Simpson clonality was calculated as the square root of Simpson's diversity index over productive rearrangements. TCRdb limited this immuneACCESS table to in-frame rearrangements with V and J called. A share of clones is missing; checked studies link under half to unresolved V genes, and the rest is unexplained. D and trimming were read from the DNA, whereas the V and J calls and clone size are those reported in that table. This sample has about 410,000 clones in its table, and approximately 89% of those were observed once. The ten largest make up 1.5% to 2% of the sample.

As regards this clone: The target of this receptor is not known. Base qualities are not provided; no much larger clone lies one nucleotide away.

Participants in the prospective study were enrolled through a virtual design, were aged about 18 to 89 years, and lived in 24 United States geographic areas. To assign participants to cohorts, the prospective study relied on clinical history that participants themselves reported in a screening survey and a study questionnaire. For ImmuneRACE Cohort 3, a participant was defined as recovered based on two consecutive negative NP/OP PCR tests, clearance by a healthcare professional, or resolution of symptoms. Mobile phlebotomists in the prospective study collected whole blood, serum and a nasopharyngeal or oropharyngeal swab from every participant. Additional blood draws and questionnaires over an approximately 2-month period could optionally be provided by prospective study participants. Blood samples from the prospective study were shipped frozen or at room temperature prior to DNA extraction.

The receptor was derived from a woman in her 30s who had recovered from COVID-19. Sequencing input: PBMCs or T cells enriched from blood (not recorded which). The rearranged chain carries TRBV18 and TRBJ1-1; the D gene remains uncertain. CDR3 protein: CASSPQAYTEAFF. The bases read TGTGCCAGCTCACCCCAAGCGTACACTGAAGCTTTCTTT.